The rows below give T cell receptor beta chains drawn from one sample of a study of blood T cell repertoires in COVID-19. Some clones are missing from TCRdb's copy, which holds only in-frame ones; the method was immunoSEQ multiplex PCR. The profile covers 200,000 to 250,000 clones, with about 90% appearing a single time and roughly 2.5% taken by the ten largest. Sequenced input: peripheral blood. These receptors came from a woman between 55 and 75 years old with acute or convalescent COVID-19. The CDR3 runs from the conserved cysteine through the conserved F or W. A D gene is named only where the DNA matches it firmly. Only some rows state a clone size, as once, few, many or a class for expanded clones.

j_gene: TRBJ1-5; d_gene: TRBD1; v_gene: TRBV7-2; abundance: .; CDR3aa: CASSLPGGFNQPQHF; CDR3nt: TGTGCCAGCAGCTTACCAGGGGGGTTCAATCAGCCCCAGCATTTT
j_gene: TRBJ2-5; d_gene: .; v_gene: TRBV11-2; abundance: .; CDR3aa: CASSLDRTPQETQYF; CDR3nt: TGTGCCAGCAGCTTAGATCGGACTCCACAAGAGACCCAGTACTTC
j_gene: TRBJ2-1; d_gene: TRBD1; v_gene: TRBV2; abundance: few; CDR3aa: CASSDLRGSEQFF; CDR3nt: TGTGCCAGCAGTGACCTCAGGGGGAGTGAGCAGTTCTTC
j_gene: TRBJ1-2; d_gene: .; v_gene: TRBV7-9; abundance: .; CDR3aa: CASSSSGAGRAYGYTF; CDR3nt: TGTGCCAGCAGCTCCAGCGGCGCAGGGAGGGCCTATGGCTACACCTTC
j_gene: TRBJ1-1; d_gene: TRBD1; v_gene: TRBV3-1/TRBV3-2; abundance: .; CDR3aa: CASSPTGGSNTEAFF; CDR3nt: TGTGCCAGCAGCCCCACAGGGGGATCGAACACTGAAGCTTTCTTT
j_gene: TRBJ1-1; d_gene: .; v_gene: TRBV7-2; abundance: .; CDR3aa: CASSLDYPTGGLTFF; CDR3nt: TGTGCCAGCAGCTTAGATTACCCGACAGGAGGACTGACTTTCTTT
j_gene: TRBJ1-2; d_gene: .; v_gene: TRBV30; abundance: .; CDR3aa: CAWGQTGYGYTF; CDR3nt: TGTGCCTGGGGACAGACTGGGTATGGCTACACCTTC
j_gene: TRBJ1-6; d_gene: .; v_gene: TRBV6-5; abundance: .; CDR3aa: CASRGGQYSPLHF; CDR3nt: TGTGCCAGCAGGGGGGGTCAGTATTCACCCCTCCACTTT
j_gene: TRBJ2-3; d_gene: TRBD2; v_gene: TRBV3-1/TRBV3-2; abundance: .; CDR3aa: CASSQEQLAGRPDTQYF; CDR3nt: TGTGCCAGCAGCCAAGAACAACTAGCGGGGAGACCAGATACGCAGTATTTT
j_gene: TRBJ2-7; d_gene: .; v_gene: TRBV11-2; abundance: .; CDR3aa: CASSPGQGYEQYF; CDR3nt: TGTGCCAGCAGCCCAGGGCAGGGTTACGAGCAGTACTTC
j_gene: TRBJ1-6; d_gene: TRBD1; v_gene: TRBV7-3; abundance: .; CDR3aa: CASSTDRGNSPLHF; CDR3nt: TGTGCCAGCAGCACGGACAGGGGGAATTCACCCCTCCACTTT
j_gene: TRBJ2-7; d_gene: TRBD2; v_gene: TRBV5-1; abundance: .; CDR3aa: CASSHLLAGGSYEQYF; CDR3nt: TGCGCCAGCAGCCACCTACTAGCGGGGGGTTCCTACGAGCAGTACTTC
j_gene: TRBJ2-5; d_gene: .; v_gene: TRBV2; abundance: .; CDR3aa: CASGLPGYQETQYF; CDR3nt: TGTGCCAGCGGCCTACCAGGGTACCAAGAGACCCAGTACTTC
j_gene: TRBJ2-3; d_gene: .; v_gene: TRBV9; abundance: .; CDR3aa: CASSARGGGDTQYF; CDR3nt: TGTGCCAGCAGCGCCAGGGGAGGGGGAGATACGCAGTATTTT
j_gene: TRBJ2-5; d_gene: TRBD2; v_gene: TRBV11-2; abundance: .; CDR3aa: CATHKFLAEETQYF; CDR3nt: TGTGCCACCCATAAGTTTCTAGCGGAAGAGACCCAGTACTTC
j_gene: TRBJ1-5; d_gene: .; v_gene: TRBV6-2/TRBV6-3; abundance: .; CDR3aa: CASSYQGLSNQPQHF; CDR3nt: TGTGCCAGCAGTTACCAGGGTCTTAGCAATCAGCCCCAGCATTTT
j_gene: TRBJ1-4; d_gene: TRBD1; v_gene: TRBV24-1; abundance: .; CDR3aa: CATSDPDPGGREKLFF; CDR3nt: TGTGCCACCAGTGATCCGGACCCAGGGGGGAGGGAAAAACTGTTTTTT
j_gene: TRBJ1-5; d_gene: .; v_gene: TRBV2; abundance: .; CDR3aa: CASSEYREDQPQHF; CDR3nt: TGTGCCAGCAGTGAGTACAGGGAAGATCAGCCCCAGCATTTT
j_gene: TRBJ1-1; d_gene: TRBD1; v_gene: TRBV5-1; abundance: .; CDR3aa: CASSLGQGAEAFF; CDR3nt: TGCGCCAGCAGTCTCGGACAGGGGGCTGAAGCTTTCTTT
j_gene: TRBJ2-7; d_gene: TRBD1; v_gene: TRBV11-3; abundance: .; CDR3aa: CASSLGGQGPYEQYF; CDR3nt: TGTGCCAGCAGCTTAGGGGGACAGGGTCCCTACGAGCAGTACTTC
j_gene: TRBJ1-2; d_gene: .; v_gene: TRBV7-9; abundance: .; CDR3aa: CARTPWGDSPEANYGYTF; CDR3nt: TGTGCCAGAACTCCGTGGGGGGACTCCCCTGAGGCTAACTATGGCTACACCTTC
j_gene: TRBJ1-1; d_gene: .; v_gene: TRBV6-5; abundance: .; CDR3aa: CASSYSFIGSGTEAFF; CDR3nt: TGTGCCAGCAGTTACTCGTTTATCGGGTCAGGGACTGAAGCTTTCTTT
j_gene: TRBJ2-5; d_gene: .; v_gene: TRBV19; abundance: .; CDR3aa: CASSPPGHPQETQYF; CDR3nt: TGTGCCAGTAGCCCGCCCGGACACCCGCAAGAGACCCAGTACTTC
j_gene: TRBJ1-1; d_gene: .; v_gene: TRBV3-1/TRBV3-2; abundance: .; CDR3aa: CASSARGGVMNTETFF; CDR3nt: TGTGCCAGCAGCGCGCGGGGAGGGGTGATGAACACTGAAACTTTCTTT
j_gene: TRBJ1-1; d_gene: TRBD1; v_gene: TRBV10-1; abundance: .; CDR3aa: CASSESTGGPEAFF; CDR3nt: TGCGCCAGCAGTGAGTCTACAGGGGGACCTGAAGCTTTCTTT
j_gene: TRBJ1-5; d_gene: .; v_gene: TRBV6-5; abundance: .; CDR3aa: CASRDLKGYNQPQHF; CDR3nt: TGTGCCAGCAGAGACTTAAAAGGATACAATCAGCCCCAGCATTTT
j_gene: TRBJ1-5; d_gene: .; v_gene: TRBV9; abundance: .; CDR3aa: CASSVGQYSNQPQHF; CDR3nt: TGTGCCAGCAGCGTAGGTCAGTATAGCAATCAGCCCCAGCATTTT
j_gene: TRBJ2-3; d_gene: TRBD2; v_gene: TRBV4-3; abundance: .; CDR3aa: CASSPGLAGGQRDTQYF; CDR3nt: TGCGCCAGCAGCCCGGGACTAGCGGGAGGGCAGAGGGATACGCAGTATTTT
j_gene: TRBJ2-5; d_gene: TRBD1; v_gene: TRBV19; abundance: .; CDR3aa: CASSRQGGETQYF; CDR3nt: TGTGCCAGTAGCCGACAGGGCGGGGAGACCCAGTACTTC
j_gene: TRBJ1-1; d_gene: .; v_gene: TRBV19; abundance: .; CDR3aa: CASSIGAGNMNTEAFF; CDR3nt: TGTGCCAGTAGTATCGGAGCAGGGAACATGAACACTGAAGCTTTCTTT
j_gene: TRBJ1-4; d_gene: .; v_gene: TRBV4-2; abundance: .; CDR3aa: CASSQGQETTNEKLFF; CDR3nt: TGTGCCAGCAGCCAAGGACAGGAGACAACTAATGAAAAACTGTTTTTT
j_gene: TRBJ1-1; d_gene: TRBD1; v_gene: TRBV10-3; abundance: .; CDR3aa: CAITQGQSTEAFF; CDR3nt: TGTGCCATCACACAGGGGCAGAGCACTGAAGCTTTCTTT
j_gene: TRBJ2-7; d_gene: TRBD2; v_gene: TRBV18; abundance: few; CDR3aa: CASSPAGGNYEQYF; CDR3nt: TGTGCCAGCTCACCAGCGGGGGGGAACTACGAGCAGTACTTC
j_gene: TRBJ2-5; d_gene: .; v_gene: TRBV18; abundance: .; CDR3aa: CASSPPGETQYF; CDR3nt: TGTGCCAGCTCACCACCCGGAGAGACCCAGTACTTC
j_gene: TRBJ1-5; d_gene: TRBD1; v_gene: TRBV7-9; abundance: .; CDR3aa: CASSLGDRGPPNQPQHF; CDR3nt: TGTGCCAGCAGCTTAGGGGACAGGGGCCCTCCTAATCAGCCCCAGCATTTT
j_gene: TRBJ1-3; d_gene: .; v_gene: TRBV6-6; abundance: .; CDR3aa: CASSYGPSSGNTIYF; CDR3nt: TGTGCCAGCAGTTACGGGCCGAGCTCTGGAAACACCATATATTTT
j_gene: TRBJ2-2; d_gene: .; v_gene: TRBV11-2; abundance: few; CDR3aa: CASSLNRGYTGELFF; CDR3nt: TGTGCCAGCAGCTTGAATCGGGGGTACACCGGGGAGCTGTTTTTT
j_gene: TRBJ1-1; d_gene: TRBD1; v_gene: TRBV7-2; abundance: .; CDR3aa: CASSFTGGRTEAFF; CDR3nt: TGTGCCAGCAGCTTTACAGGGGGCCGGACTGAAGCTTTCTTT
j_gene: TRBJ1-1; d_gene: .; v_gene: TRBV7-2; abundance: .; CDR3aa: CASSFVPQIEAFF; CDR3nt: TGTGCCAGCAGCTTCGTACCACAGATTGAAGCTTTCTTT
j_gene: TRBJ2-7; d_gene: .; v_gene: TRBV19; abundance: .; CDR3aa: CASSKGVGFSYEQYF; CDR3nt: TGTGCCAGTAGCAAAGGGGTTGGTTTTTCCTACGAGCAGTACTTC